One sample yielded the 29 T cell receptor beta chains listed below, sequenced in a study of blood T cell repertoires in COVID-19 (TCRdb year 2020). Preparation of the library involved the immunoSEQ multiplex PCR assay. Held by TCRdb, this immuneACCESS table contains in-frame sequences only and omits some clones. Under half of the omission traces to an unresolved V gene where checked; the cause of the rest is unknown. For this sample there are under 200,000 clones; around 74% appear just once. The top ten hold around 2.7% of the sample. The sample consisted of peripheral blood. Receptor source: a man aged 65-85 years with acute or convalescent COVID-19.

CDR3 residues: CASRSQGAQPQHF. CDR3 DNA sequence: TGTGCCAGCAGGTCACAGGGGGCTCAGCCCCAGCATTTT. The V call is TRBV12-3 or TRBV12-4, the J call TRBJ1-5, with 9 bases matching TRBD1. The CDR3 spans 13 residues. The J segment lost 6 bases and the V segment lost 6 bases, leaving 3 bases of the junction unmatched.

The chain couples TRBV6-5 to TRBJ2-2; perhaps TRBD1 as D (6 bases). This CDR3 is 14 amino acids long. V shed 2 bases and J shed 4 bases, with 8 bases lying between them. CDR1 is MNHEY, CDR2 SVGAGI, per germline. The chain's CDR3 is CASSYKGGTGELFF. The CDR3 nucleotides are TGTGCCAGCAGTTACAAAGGGGGCACCGGGGAGCTGTTTTTT.

This clone was seen repeatedly, ten times or more. V usage is TRBV5-1 and J usage is TRBJ2-2; D is perhaps TRBD2 (5 bases). Trimming took off 3 bases at V and 0 bases at J, with 12 bases between the two ends. The CDR3 covers 16 residues. Germline V gene sequence: CDR1 SGHRS, CDR2 YFSETQ. In DNA form, the CDR3 reads TGCGCCAGCAGCTCCCAACTAGACTCGAACACCGGGGAGCTGTTTTTT. This gives the protein CASSSQLDSNTGELFF.

This clone was seen at least ten times. The genes are TRBV28 and TRBJ1-3, with TRBD1 matching over 10 bases. The length of the CDR3 is 16 residues. With V trimmed by 8 bases and J by 6 bases, 13 bases remained unmatched. Germline-derived CDR1 and CDR2 are MDHEN and SYDVKM. The CDR3 DNA is TGTGCCAGCTTAAGCCGGGACAGGGGTTGGGAAAACACCATATATTTT. It yields the protein CASLSRDRGWENTIYF.

This clone has a handful of counts. V gene TRBV19 combines with J gene TRBJ1-3; D is unclear. V lost 2 bases and J lost 0, with 8 bases in between. The CDR3 is 15 residues long. Germline values: CDR1 LNHDA, CDR2 SQIVND (reference sequence). CDR3 residues: CASSITANSGNTIYF. The CDR3 DNA is TGTGCCAGTAGTATAACTGCCAACTCTGGAAACACCATATATTTT.

V and J are TRBV7-2 and TRBJ1-2; D is possibly TRBD1 (5 bases). This CDR3 region has 15 residues. The germline V gene encodes CDR1 SGHTA and CDR2 FQGNSA. V was cut by 1 base and J by 7 bases, with 16 bases left in between. The chain's CDR3 is CASSLGLGRRGGYTF. In DNA form, the CDR3 reads TGTGCCAGCAGCTTAGGGTTGGGCAGGAGGGGTGGCTACACCTTC.

The rearrangement joins TRBV5-1 to TRBJ2-1; 8 nucleotides match TRBD2. CDR1 and CDR2 (germline): SGHRS, YFSETQ. The CDR3 has 15 amino acids. Losses at the gene ends were 6 bases for V and 8 bases for J; bases not matched to a gene: 13. CDR3 coding DNA: TGCGCCAGCACCCCCCTGGCGGGAGGAGTCTATGAGCAGTTCTTC. It yields the protein CASTPLAGGVYEQFF.

This clone was counted between two and nine times. CDR3: CASSVTTGTRRDNEQFF. CDR3 nucleotides: TGTGCCAGCAGCGTGACCACCGGGACTAGGAGAGACAATGAGCAGTTCTTC. The J gene is TRBJ2-1, the V gene TRBV9; 8 bases fit TRBD2. The CDR3 length is 17 residues. The V gene end was trimmed by 2 bases and the J gene end by 5 bases; junction bases not matched to a gene: 12. Germline CDR1 is SGDLS and CDR2 is YYNGEE.

The chain employs TRBV19 and TRBJ2-1; 7 bases map to TRBD1. Germline assignment: CDR1 LNHDA and CDR2 SQIVND (reference sequence). With 1 base clipped from V and 1 base from J, the junction kept 4 bases outside the gene matches. The CDR3 totals 16 residues. The DNA for the CDR3 is TGTGCCAGTAGTATAGGGGGACAGATGTCCTACAATGAGCAGTTCTTC. It codes for CASSIGGQMSYNEQFF. Based on the CDR3 plus reference TRBV19 and TRBJ2-1, the full variable domain is DGGITQSPKYLFRKEGQNVTLSCEQNLNHDAMYWYRQDPGQGLRLIYYSQIVNDFQKGDIAEGYSVSREKKESFPLTVTSAQKNPTAFYLCASSIGGQMSYNEQFFGPGTRLTVL.

The rearrangement joins TRBV12-3 or TRBV12-4 to TRBJ1-5, with D possibly TRBD1 on 5 matching bases. The CDR3 totals 11 residues. V lost 7 bases, J lost 9 bases, and 10 bases lay in between. The CDR3 nucleotides read TGTGCCAGCACTGCGGGGGGGCCCCAGCATTTT. The encoded protein is CASTAGGPQHF.

A few counts support this clone. Its ends do not fully match the called genes, so a read error is possible. The genes are TRBV7-7 and TRBJ2-5; the D gene is possibly TRBD2 (5 bases). The CDR3 extends over 15 amino acids. The germline gives CDR1 SSHAT, CDR2 FNYEAQ (reference sequence). CDR3 sequence (DNA): TGTGCTAGCAGCTTAACCGGTGGTACGGGGGAGACCCAGTACTTC. It specifies CASSLTGGTGETQYF.

The J gene is TRBJ2-3, the V gene TRBV29-1; perhaps TRBD2 as D (6 bases). V lost 0 bases and J 1 base, leaving 14 bases between the germline ends. CDR3 size: 16 residues. The germline V gene encodes CDR1 SQVTM and CDR2 ANQGSEA. CDR3: CSVEEMTGERTDTQYF. The CDR3 DNA is TGCAGCGTTGAAGAAATGACGGGGGAACGCACAGATACGCAGTATTTT.

The rearrangement uses TRBV9 and TRBJ2-7; D possibly corresponds to TRBD1 (6 bases). The CDR3 has 16 amino acids. CDR1 and CDR2 from the germline V gene are SGDLS and YYNGEE. V was cut by 3 bases and J by 5 bases, with 21 bases left in between. The CDR3 DNA is TGTGCCAGCAGCGCAGACCGCGGACAGACTTGGGACGAGCAGTACTTC. As protein: CASSADRGQTWDEQYF.

The chain links TRBV7-2 to TRBJ1-6; D is unresolved. The V and J ends lost 5 bases and 9 bases respectively, with 14 bases between them. The germline CDR1 and CDR2 sequences are SGHTA and FQGNSA. The length of the CDR3 is 14 residues. The DNA of the CDR3 is TGTGCCAGCAGCCCCCGCGGGGAGGCTTCACCCCTCCACTTT. Its protein product is CASSPRGEASPLHF.

The V and J genes are TRBV5-4 and TRBJ1-4; D is undetermined. Trimming pared 4 bases from V and 0 bases from J, leaving 7 bases between. Looked up from germline, CDR1 is SGHNT and CDR2 is YYREEE (reference sequence). This CDR3 has 14 residues. In DNA, the CDR3 is TGTGCCAGCAGCCCAGATGCAACTAATGAAAAACTGTTTTTT. Residues: CASSPDATNEKLFF.

In its sample, this clone was seen once. This chain links TRBV5-1 with TRBJ1-1, with 11 nucleotides matching TRBD1. The CDR3 is 16 amino acids. CDR1 is SGHRS, CDR2 YFSETQ, per germline. The ends lost 4 bases at V and 4 bases at J; junction bases unmatched: 9. The CDR3 is CASSADRGLLGTEAFF. CDR3 nucleotides: TGCGCCAGCAGCGCGGACAGGGGGCTCTTGGGCACTGAAGCTTTCTTT.

This clone was found once. The chain uses TRBV30 and TRBJ2-7, with 11 positions matching TRBD2. This CDR3 has 15 amino acids. Trimming at V came to 4 bases and at J to 4 bases, leaving 9 bases not matched to a gene. Germline lookup yields CDR1 GTSNPN and CDR2 SVGIG (reference sequence). The CDR3 reads CAWKYSGRAGYEQYF. As DNA, the CDR3 is TGTGCCTGGAAATATAGCGGGAGGGCCGGGTACGAGCAGTACTTC. Variable domain in full (rest from reference TRBV30 and TRBJ2-7): SQTIHQWPATLVQPVGSPLSLECTVEGTSNPNLYWYRQAAGRGLQLLFYSVGIGQISSEVPQNLSASRPQDRQFILSSKKLLLSDSGFYLCAWKYSGRAGYEQYFGPGTRLTVT.

V gene TRBV6-2 or TRBV6-3 combines with J gene TRBJ1-2; TRBD1 is a possible D gene (5 bases). The CDR3 length is 12 residues. Germline V CDR1 and CDR2: MNHEY, SVGEGT. Trimming took 2 bases from V and 7 from J, leaving 8 bases between them. The CDR3, as DNA: TGTGCCAGCAGTTACAGGGGAGGTGGCTACACCTTC. This gives the protein CASSYRGGGYTF.

V gene TRBV6-5 combines with J gene TRBJ1-5; 11 positions match TRBD1. This CDR3 comprises 15 residues. J lost 5 bases, V lost 1 base, and 1 base had no gene match. Per the germline V gene, CDR1 is MNHEY and CDR2 is SVGAGI. CDR3: CASSYWGQGDQPQHF. CDR3 bases: TGTGCCAGCAGTTACTGGGGACAGGGGGATCAGCCCCAGCATTTT.

The J gene is TRBJ2-2, the V gene TRBV12-5; 12 bases match TRBD1. The CDR3 loop spans 19 amino acids. From germline, CDR1 is LGHNT and CDR2 FRNRAP. The V and J ends lost 6 bases and 6 bases, in that order; junction bases with no gene match: 17. The CDR3 reads CASGRPGQGASGSAGELFF. CDR3 DNA: TGTGCTAGTGGGCGTCCGGGACAGGGGGCAAGTGGGAGCGCCGGGGAGCTGTTTTTT.

The CDR3, as DNA: TGTGCCAGCAGTCCAGACTGGCAGACGGGAGATGGCTACACCTTC. It translates to CASSPDWQTGDGYTF. The chain combines TRBV4-2 with TRBJ1-2; D call uncertain. Germline values: CDR1 LGHNA, CDR2 YNFKEQ. The CDR3 sequence is 15 residues long. V gave up 6 bases and J gave up 6 bases, with 20 bases separating them.

This clone was seen once. The chain combines TRBV30 with TRBJ1-1; the D is unclear. This CDR3 has 14 amino acids. CDR1 is GTSNPN and CDR2 is SVGIG in the germline V gene (reference sequence). Trimming took off 5 bases at V and 0 bases at J, with 13 bases between the two ends. CDR3 DNA sequence: TGTGCCTGGGATATCGGACTGATGAACACTGAAGCTTTCTTT. It yields the protein CAWDIGLMNTEAFF.

The chain carries TRBV3-1 (or the pseudogene TRBV3-2) and TRBJ2-1; 8 nucleotides agree with TRBD2. CDR1 is LGHDT and CDR2 is YNNKEL in the germline V gene (reference sequence). V gave up 3 bases and J gave up 5 bases; unmatched junction bases: 6. The CDR3 spans 15 residues. CDR3 loop: CASSHSGGYHNEQFF. The CDR3 region has the DNA TGTGCCAGCAGCCACAGCGGGGGATACCACAATGAGCAGTTCTTC.

V usage is TRBV6-5 and J usage is TRBJ1-5; 8 bases are shared with TRBD1. V gave up 0 bases and J gave up 2 bases; unmatched junction bases: 0. Germline CDR1 and CDR2: MNHEY and SVGAGI. The CDR3 contains 15 residues. CDR3 nucleotide sequence: TGTGCCAGCAGTTACTCGACAGGGGGCAATCAGCCCCAGCATTTT. Translation gives CASSYSTGGNQPQHF.

This clone was detected once. The chain employs TRBV6-5 and TRBJ1-5, with TRBD1 identical over 10 bases. The germline V gene has CDR1 MNHEY and CDR2 SVGAGI. Trimming cost V 5 bases and J 6 bases; bases outside gene matches: 7. There are 15 residues in the CDR3. CDR3 loop: CASSNRQGAAQPQHF. CDR3 nucleotides: TGTGCCAGCAGTAACCGACAGGGGGCGGCTCAGCCCCAGCATTTT.

The chain recombines TRBV5-1 with TRBJ2-5; the match to TRBD2 covers 10 bases. The CDR3 runs to 14 residues. The germline CDR1 and CDR2 sequences are SGHRS and YFSETQ. V lost 1 base, J lost 3 bases, and 0 bases stayed unmatched. CDR3 nucleotide sequence: TGCGCCAGCAGCTTGCTAGCGGGGGAAGAGACCCAGTACTTC. Protein product: CASSLLAGEETQYF.

As for this clone: Germline is not matched at one junction end, which may reflect a read error. The gene calls are TRBV4-3 and TRBJ2-1, with TRBD2 matching 12 bases. The CDR3 consists of 16 residues. Germline V gene data show CDR1 as LGHNA and CDR2 as YSLEER. The CDR3 DNA follows: TGCGCCAGCAGCCAAGGACTAGCGGGAGTGGTAATGAGCCCTCTCTTC. Its protein is CASSQGLAGVVMSPLF.

The V and J genes are TRBV12-3 or TRBV12-4 and TRBJ2-1, with D possibly matching TRBD2 (6 bases). Deletions cut 5 bases from V and 8 bases from J, with 13 bases between. The CDR3 extends over 13 amino acids. The DNA for the CDR3 is TGTGCCAGCAGTCGGGACTCTTCGGATGAGCAGTTCTTC. Encoded protein: CASSRDSSDEQFF.

The rearrangement uses TRBV5-5 and TRBJ1-3; D gene uncertain. V lost 1 base to trimming and J lost 1 base, with 9 bases between them. Germline assignment: CDR1 SGHKS and CDR2 YYEKEE (reference sequence). The CDR3 is 15 residues long. The CDR3 loop is CASSLSLLSGNTIYF. In DNA, the CDR3 is TGTGCCAGCAGCTTGAGCCTGCTTTCTGGAAACACCATATATTTT.